This is a list of T cell receptor beta chains from one sample in a study of blood T cell repertoires in COVID-19. Clones were read by immunoSEQ multiplex PCR, and TCRdb kept only the in-frame ones, dropping some. Found here are roughly 99,000 clones, approximately 88% of them singletons; the top ten hold about 5.3%. Sequencing used peripheral blood. Receptor source: a middle-aged man with active or convalescent COVID-19. CDR3s include the opening cysteine and the closing phenylalanine or tryptophan. D genes are given only for firm matches. Only part of the rows carry a size: once, few, many, or a class if the clone is expanded.

D: -; V: TRBV5-1; J: TRBJ1-1; size: -; CDR3: CASSLYSLNTEAFF; DNA: TGCGCCAGCAGCTTGTATAGTCTGAACACTGAAGCTTTCTTT
D: -; V: TRBV5-1; J: TRBJ2-3; size: once; CDR3: CASSLIPGATDTQYF; DNA: TGCGCCAGCAGCTTGATACCGGGAGCCACAGATACGCAGTATTTT
D: TRBD1; V: TRBV4-1; J: TRBJ1-2; size: -; CDR3: CASSQPTGSLNYGYTF; DNA: TGCGCCAGCAGCCAACCGACAGGGTCGCTAAACTATGGCTACACCTTC
D: TRBD1; V: TRBV28; J: TRBJ1-2; size: few; CDR3: CASRPDRALNYGYTF; DNA: TGTGCCAGCAGACCTGACAGGGCCCTTAACTATGGCTACACCTTC
D: -; V: TRBV2; J: TRBJ1-5; size: -; CDR3: CASSEPGFSNQPQHF; DNA: TGTGCCAGCAGTGAACCGGGTTTTAGCAATCAGCCCCAGCATTTT
D: -; V: TRBV3-1/TRBV3-2; J: TRBJ1-4; size: -; CDR3: CASSQAATNEKLFF; DNA: TGTGCCAGCAGCCAAGCAGCAACTAATGAAAAACTGTTTTTT
D: -; V: TRBV25-1; J: TRBJ1-2; size: -; CDR3: CASSEGLQGRNYGYTF; DNA: TGTGCCAGCAGTGAAGGGCTACAGGGTAGGAACTATGGCTACACCTTC
D: -; V: TRBV5-4; J: TRBJ2-5; size: -; CDR3: CASRWDGGSQETQYF; DNA: TGTGCCAGCAGATGGGATGGGGGGAGCCAAGAGACCCAGTACTTC
D: -; V: TRBV5-6; J: TRBJ1-3; size: -; CDR3: CASSPLGGSGNTIYF; DNA: TGTGCCAGCAGCCCCTTAGGGGGCTCTGGAAACACCATATATTTT
D: -; V: TRBV28; J: TRBJ2-5; size: once; CDR3: CASSGTGKEREGLKTQYF; DNA: TGTGCCAGCAGCGGGACAGGGAAGGAGCGGGAGGGCCTGAAGACCCAGTACTTC
D: TRBD1; V: TRBV5-1; J: TRBJ1-1; size: -; CDR3: CASSLWTGPNTEAFF; DNA: TGCGCCAGCAGCCTTTGGACAGGGCCTAACACTGAAGCTTTCTTT
D: -; V: TRBV6-5; J: TRBJ1-5; size: -; CDR3: CASSPDFRSNQPQHF; DNA: TGTGCCAGCAGTCCAGACTTTCGTAGCAATCAGCCCCAGCATTTT
D: -; V: TRBV7-9; J: TRBJ1-5; size: -; CDR3: CASSEDSSHQPQHF; DNA: TGTGCCAGCAGCGAAGACAGTTCCCATCAGCCCCAGCATTTT
D: TRBD1; V: TRBV3-1/TRBV3-2; J: TRBJ2-2; size: -; CDR3: CASSHGQGNTGELFF; DNA: TGTGCCAGCAGCCACGGACAGGGTAACACCGGGGAGCTGTTTTTT
D: -; V: TRBV7-2; J: TRBJ2-2; size: -; CDR3: CATKRSINGELFF; DNA: TGTGCCACCAAAAGGAGTATCAACGGGGAGCTGTTTTTT
D: TRBD1; V: TRBV12-5; J: TRBJ1-1; size: -; CDR3: CASAMGQSTEAFF; DNA: TGTGCTAGTGCCATGGGACAGTCCACTGAAGCTTTCTTT
D: -; V: TRBV3-1/TRBV3-2; J: TRBJ1-1; size: -; CDR3: CASSQLQDEAFF; DNA: TGTGCCAGCAGCCAATTGCAGGATGAAGCTTTCTTT
D: -; V: TRBV10-3; J: TRBJ2-1; size: -; CDR3: CAISSPAYNEQFF; DNA: TGTGCCATCAGCTCTCCGGCCTACAATGAGCAGTTCTTC
D: TRBD2; V: TRBV27; J: TRBJ2-3; size: once; CDR3: CASTSPGLAGLSTDTQYF; DNA: TGTGCCAGCACCTCACCGGGACTAGCGGGACTAAGCACAGATACGCAGTATTTT
D: -; V: TRBV18; J: TRBJ2-4; size: -; CDR3: CASSLDAAKNIQYF; DNA: TGTGCCAGCTCACTTGATGCGGCCAAAAACATTCAGTACTTC
D: TRBD1; V: TRBV18; J: TRBJ1-2; size: once; CDR3: CASSPPGTVYGYTF; DNA: TGTGCCAGCTCACCACCCGGGACAGTATACGGCTACACCTTC
D: TRBD2; V: TRBV5-1; J: TRBJ2-7; size: -; CDR3: CASSIWLTSGTSYEQYF; DNA: TGCGCCAGCAGCATATGGCTGACTAGCGGGACTTCCTACGAGCAGTACTTC